This T cell receptor beta chain originates from a study of T cell responses to AZD1222 COVID-19 vaccine. Study-wide findings and caveats: Elevations in Spike-specific TCR breadth and depth followed administration of two AZD1222 doses.

Sequencing used immunoSEQ multiplex PCR; TCRdb keeps in-frame clones, though not all of them. The sample carries approximately 56,000 clones, 80% to 90% recorded once. Deletions cut 3 bases from V and 6 bases from J, with 11 bases between. Germline V gene sequence: CDR1 MNHNS, CDR2 SASEGT. The CDR3 length is 14 residues. In the case of this clone: No antigen is known for it.

The sequences come from peripheral blood, collected on day 0 of AZD1222 vaccination. This clonotype was obtained from an adult in good health. This chain uses TRBV6-1 with TRBJ2-2, with unresolved D. CDR3 amino acids: CASSELYEAGELFF. The CDR3 coding sequence is TGTGCCAGCAGTGAGCTTTATGAGGCCGGGGAGCTGTTTTTT.